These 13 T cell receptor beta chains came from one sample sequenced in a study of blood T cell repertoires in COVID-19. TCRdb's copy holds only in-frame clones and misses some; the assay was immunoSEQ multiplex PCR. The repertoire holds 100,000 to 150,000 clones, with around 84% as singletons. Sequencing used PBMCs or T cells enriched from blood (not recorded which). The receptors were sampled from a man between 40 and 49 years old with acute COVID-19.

CDR3 DNA sequence: TGTGCCAGCAGTTACGTCCGCGGCATCTCTGGAAACACCATATATTTT. Encoded protein: CASSYVRGISGNTIYF. This chain joins TRBV6-5 and TRBJ1-3; D is unresolved. V lost 2 bases and J 0 bases, leaving 11 bases between the germline ends. The CDR3 is 16 amino acids. Germline CDR1 MNHEY, CDR2 SVGAGI.

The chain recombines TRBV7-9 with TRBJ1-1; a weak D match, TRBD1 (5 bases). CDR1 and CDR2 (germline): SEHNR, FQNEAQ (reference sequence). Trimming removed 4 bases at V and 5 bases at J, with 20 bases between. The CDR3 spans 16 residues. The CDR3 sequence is CASSSPIGHIGTEAFF. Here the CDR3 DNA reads TGTGCCAGCAGCTCCCCAATCGGACATATCGGTACTGAAGCTTTCTTT.

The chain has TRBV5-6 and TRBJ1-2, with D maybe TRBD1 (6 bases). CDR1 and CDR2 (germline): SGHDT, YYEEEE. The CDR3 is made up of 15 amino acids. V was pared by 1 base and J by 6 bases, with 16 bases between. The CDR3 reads CASSLYTGWRNGYTF. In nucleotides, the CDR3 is TGTGCCAGCAGCTTGTACACAGGGTGGAGGAATGGCTACACCTTC.

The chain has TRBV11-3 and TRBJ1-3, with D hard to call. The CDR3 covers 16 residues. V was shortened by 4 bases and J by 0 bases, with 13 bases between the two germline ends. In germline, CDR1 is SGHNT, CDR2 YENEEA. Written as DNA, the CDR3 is TGTGCCAGCAGCTCTTCAGCGGGTTCCTCTGGAAACACCATATATTTT. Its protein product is CASSSSAGSSGNTIYF.

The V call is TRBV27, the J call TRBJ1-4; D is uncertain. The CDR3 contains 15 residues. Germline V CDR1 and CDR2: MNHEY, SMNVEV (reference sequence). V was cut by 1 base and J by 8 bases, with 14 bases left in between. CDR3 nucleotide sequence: TGTGCCAGCAGTTTATTGTTCCCGGCGGGGGAAAAACTGTTTTTT. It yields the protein CASSLLFPAGEKLFF.

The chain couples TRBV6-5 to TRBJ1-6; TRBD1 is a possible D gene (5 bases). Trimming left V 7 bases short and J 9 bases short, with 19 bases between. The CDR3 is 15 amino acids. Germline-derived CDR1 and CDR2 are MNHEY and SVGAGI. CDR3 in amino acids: CASTIGVVGGSPLHF. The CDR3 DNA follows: TGTGCCAGCACTATAGGTGTGGTGGGGGGTTCACCCCTCCACTTT.

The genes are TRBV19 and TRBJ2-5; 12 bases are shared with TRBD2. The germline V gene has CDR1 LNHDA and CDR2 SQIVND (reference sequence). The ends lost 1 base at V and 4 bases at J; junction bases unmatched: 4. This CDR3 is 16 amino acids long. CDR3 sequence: CASSIGPGLAGETQYF. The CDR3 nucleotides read TGTGCCAGTAGTATAGGGCCGGGACTAGCGGGAGAGACCCAGTACTTC.

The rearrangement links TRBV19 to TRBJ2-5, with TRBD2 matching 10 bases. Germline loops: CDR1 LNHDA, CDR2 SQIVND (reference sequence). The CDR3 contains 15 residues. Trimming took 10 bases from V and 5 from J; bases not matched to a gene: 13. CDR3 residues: CATTSGGAGGETQYF. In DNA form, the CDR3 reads TGTGCCACTACGAGCGGGGGGGCCGGAGGGGAGACCCAGTACTTC.

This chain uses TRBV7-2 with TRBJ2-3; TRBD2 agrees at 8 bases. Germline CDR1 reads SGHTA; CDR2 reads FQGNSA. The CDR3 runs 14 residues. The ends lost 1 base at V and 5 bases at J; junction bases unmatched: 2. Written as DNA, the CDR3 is TGTGCCAGCAGCTTAGGACTAGCGATAGATACGCAGTATTTT. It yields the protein CASSLGLAIDTQYF.

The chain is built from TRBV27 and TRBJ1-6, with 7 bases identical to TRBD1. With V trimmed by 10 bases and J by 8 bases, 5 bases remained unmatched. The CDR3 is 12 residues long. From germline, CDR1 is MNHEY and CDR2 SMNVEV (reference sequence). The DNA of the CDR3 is TGTGCCACCGGGACAGAATATTCACCCCTCCACTTT. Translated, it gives CATGTEYSPLHF.

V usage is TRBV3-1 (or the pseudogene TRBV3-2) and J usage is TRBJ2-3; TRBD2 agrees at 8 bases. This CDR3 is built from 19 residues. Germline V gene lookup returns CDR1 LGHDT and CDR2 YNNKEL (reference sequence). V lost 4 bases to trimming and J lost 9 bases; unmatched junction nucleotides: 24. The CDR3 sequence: CASSPSRANQRGPLSTQYF. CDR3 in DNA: TGTGCCAGCAGCCCCTCGAGGGCGAACCAGCGGGGGCCTCTTTCCACGCAGTATTTT.

Written as DNA, the CDR3 is TGTGCCATGAGGCAGGGTGCGCACACCATATATTTT. It encodes CAMRQGAHTIYF. This rearrangement joins TRBV12-3 or TRBV12-4 to TRBJ1-3; maybe TRBD1 (5 bases). V dropped 10 bases and J dropped 8 bases, with 15 bases sitting between them. CDR3 length: 12 amino acids.

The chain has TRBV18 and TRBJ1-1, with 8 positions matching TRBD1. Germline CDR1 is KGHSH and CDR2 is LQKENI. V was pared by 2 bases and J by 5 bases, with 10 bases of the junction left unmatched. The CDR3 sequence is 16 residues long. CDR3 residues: CASSPGQGGVGTEAFF. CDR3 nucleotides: TGTGCCAGCTCACCAGGACAGGGTGGGGTAGGGACTGAAGCTTTCTTT.